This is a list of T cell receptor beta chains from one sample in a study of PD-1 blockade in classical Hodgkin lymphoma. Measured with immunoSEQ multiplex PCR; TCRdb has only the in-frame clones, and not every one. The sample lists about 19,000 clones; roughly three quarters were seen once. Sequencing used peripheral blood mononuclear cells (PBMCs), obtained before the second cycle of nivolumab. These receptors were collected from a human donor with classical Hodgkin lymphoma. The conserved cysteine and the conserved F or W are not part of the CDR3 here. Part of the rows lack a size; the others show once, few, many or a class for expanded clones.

cdr3_aa: TSSQEVGIGAYGYT
v_call: TRBV4-1
j_call: TRBJ1-2
clone_size: -

cdr3_aa: ASSWGSGVSYEQY
v_call: TRBV5-1
j_call: TRBJ2-7
clone_size: -

cdr3_aa: ASSLAFAGVPDTQY
v_call: TRBV5-1
j_call: TRBJ2-3
clone_size: once

cdr3_aa: ASSFTPYEQY
v_call: TRBV7-9
j_call: TRBJ2-7
clone_size: -

cdr3_aa: ASSSIRAVDRGGQETQY
v_call: TRBV19
j_call: TRBJ2-5
clone_size: -

cdr3_aa: AISESRQGDYEQY
v_call: TRBV10-3
j_call: TRBJ2-7
clone_size: once

cdr3_aa: ASSQRPGTESYEQY
v_call: TRBV6-6
j_call: TRBJ2-7
clone_size: once

cdr3_aa: ASSSQDPRGTDTQY
v_call: TRBV9
j_call: TRBJ2-3
clone_size: -

cdr3_aa: ASSFVGDGYT
v_call: TRBV6-6
j_call: TRBJ1-2
clone_size: few

cdr3_aa: ASSMAGLGTEAF
v_call: TRBV19
j_call: TRBJ1-1
clone_size: -

cdr3_aa: ASSQTGGFGYT
v_call: TRBV5-4
j_call: TRBJ1-2
clone_size: -

cdr3_aa: ASRGLAATGELF
v_call: TRBV5-1
j_call: TRBJ2-2
clone_size: -

cdr3_aa: ASSQGAGFYSPLH
v_call: TRBV14
j_call: TRBJ1-6
clone_size: once

cdr3_aa: ASSKRTIEETQY
v_call: TRBV18
j_call: TRBJ2-5
clone_size: -

cdr3_aa: ASTPSLAGSYNEQF
v_call: TRBV28
j_call: TRBJ2-1
clone_size: -

cdr3_aa: ASSQVSSGIHNEKLF
v_call: TRBV4-1
j_call: TRBJ1-4
clone_size: -

cdr3_aa: ASSQDIGINTDTQY
v_call: TRBV4-3
j_call: TRBJ2-3
clone_size: -

cdr3_aa: ASSQSFTGGRTEAF
v_call: TRBV4-3
j_call: TRBJ1-1
clone_size: -

cdr3_aa: ASSPDSHSYNSPLH
v_call: TRBV5-1
j_call: TRBJ1-6
clone_size: few

cdr3_aa: ASSFDRGRSDTQY
v_call: TRBV5-4
j_call: TRBJ2-3
clone_size: -

cdr3_aa: ASSLRDSLAGELF
v_call: TRBV11-3
j_call: TRBJ2-2
clone_size: -

cdr3_aa: ASSQDTSGSPLGELF
v_call: TRBV4-3
j_call: TRBJ2-2
clone_size: once